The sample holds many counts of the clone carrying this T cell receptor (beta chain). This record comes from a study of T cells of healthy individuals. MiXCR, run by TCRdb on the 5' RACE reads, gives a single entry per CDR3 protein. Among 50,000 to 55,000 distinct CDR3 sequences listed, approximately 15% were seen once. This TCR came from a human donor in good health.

This chain's CDR3 is CASSYIGTSTYEQYF. The CDR3 nucleotides read TGTGCCAGCAGTTACATAGGGACTAGTACCTACGAGCAGTACTTC. V usage is TRBV6-5 and J usage is TRBJ2-7; 8 bases fit TRBD2. V shed 2 bases, J shed 2 bases, and the junction held 5 bases outside the gene matches. Looked up from germline, CDR1 is MNHEY and CDR2 is SVGAGI. The CDR3 contains 15 residues.